The next 3 T cell receptor beta chains were all read from a single sample in a study of cytomegalovirus exposure and HLA in healthy donors. A multiplex PCR was run with 60 Vbeta primers and 13 Jbeta primers. This table comes from immunoSEQ multiplex PCR, and its TCRdb copy is limited to in-frame clones, with some not included. This repertoire shows some 140,000 clones, roughly 80% found once; its top ten account for about 0.97%. What was sequenced was PBMCs. The receptors originated from a man aged 18 to 30 in good health and CMV-seronegative.

This clone was seen a single time. J is TRBJ2-7 and V is TRBV5-1; D is ambiguous. The CDR3 length is 14 residues. Germline CDR1 is SGHRS and CDR2 is YFSETQ. Trimming took 4 bases from V and 2 from J, leaving 13 bases between them. The CDR3, as DNA: TGCGCCAGCAGCCTTTCCCCTTCAGCCTACGAGCAGTACTTC. Protein product: CASSLSPSAYEQYF.

This clone appeared once. J is TRBJ2-7 and V is TRBV7-6; TRBD1 matches 11 bases. Per germline, CDR1 SGHVS and CDR2 FNYEAQ. The CDR3 consists of 15 residues. Trimming cost V 5 bases and J 7 bases; bases outside gene matches: 10. Here the CDR3 reads CASSPGQGASREQYF. CDR3 DNA sequence: TGTGCCAGCAGCCCCGGACAGGGGGCTTCACGGGAGCAGTACTTC.

A single count supports this clone. The V and J genes are TRBV5-1 and TRBJ1-4; 7 bases are a match to TRBD1. The J segment lost 10 bases and the V segment lost 1 base, leaving 10 bases of the junction unmatched. CDR3 length equals 15 residues. The germline gives CDR1 SGHRS, CDR2 YFSETQ. CDR3 protein: CASSLNGEGGRKLFF. CDR3 DNA: TGCGCCAGCAGCTTGAATGGAGAAGGGGGCCGAAAACTGTTTTTT.